This TCR beta chain was sequenced during a study of cytomegalovirus exposure and HLA in healthy donors. Findings and limits, study-wide: High specificity and sensitivity for cytomegalovirus status were reported for the classifier. CMV antigen specificity of a few CMV-associated chains was confirmed in vitro.

Among the roughly 120 subjects of the validation cohort, separate from the approximately 660-subject first cohort, were the donors. The protocol was immunoSEQ multiplex PCR, while the TCRdb copy is restricted to in-frame clones and leaves out a portion. The sample lists 110,000 to 150,000 clones; approximately 94% were seen once. J was trimmed by 5 bases and V by 3 bases; bases with no gene match: 6. Germline V gives CDR1 LGHNA, CDR2 YNFKEQ. The CDR3 covers 14 residues. As regards this clone: Its antigen is undetermined.

The TCR was taken from a man younger than 30 in good health and CMV-seropositive. What was sequenced was PBMCs. The chain links TRBV4-2 to TRBJ2-5; 7 nucleotides agree with TRBD2. Here the CDR3 reads CASSQDVGGETQYF. CDR3 DNA: TGTGCCAGCAGCCAGGACGTCGGGGGGGAGACCCAGTACTTC.